The clone carrying this T cell receptor beta chain showed up just a few times. This entry belongs to a study of blood T cells in healthy people across ages. Trimming stripped 2 bases from V and 5 bases from J, with 14 bases between. Germline assignment: CDR1 SGHRS and CDR2 YFSETQ. The CDR3 sequence is 15 residues long. Using a J-beta primer mix together with a sample-barcoded 5' primer, a second PCR was run for about 6 to 11 cycles. A single record per CDR3 protein comes from TCRdb applying MiXCR to the 5' RACE reads. The table has approximately 940,000 distinct CDR3 sequences, roughly 43% seen once; the top ten hold around an eighth.

Source material: blood. The rearrangement links TRBV5-1 to TRBJ2-1; tentatively, D is TRBD1 (6 bases). This TCR derives from a man aged 30-40 years in good health. DNA of the CDR3: TGCGCCAGCAGCTTCAAGGGGGAAAGAAACAATGAGCAGTTCTTC. This translates into CASSFKGERNNEQFF.